These 27 T cell receptor beta chains share one sample of origin, sequenced in a study of blood T cells in healthy people across ages. Together with a sample-barcoded 5' primer, a J-beta primer mix was included in a second PCR lasting roughly 6 to 12 cycles. TCRdb fed the 5' RACE reads into MiXCR, producing one record per CDR3 protein. The table has just under 900,000 distinct CDR3 sequences, roughly 26% seen once; the top ten hold roughly 17%. Input material: blood. The receptor set was obtained from an elderly woman in good health.

J is TRBJ2-1 and V is TRBV20-1, with 13 positions matching TRBD2. There are 13 residues in the CDR3. With 6 bases clipped from V and 9 bases from J, the junction kept 5 bases outside the gene matches. Per germline, CDR1 DFQATT and CDR2 SNEGSKA (reference sequence). The CDR3 DNA sequence: TGCAGTGCCCCGGGACTAGCGGGGTCTGAGCAGTTCTTC. Translating gives CSAPGLAGSEQFF.

This clonotype has only a few counts. DNA of the CDR3: TGTGCCAGCAGCCCCTGGGCGGGGGGGACAGATACGCAGTATTTT. Amino acid sequence: CASSPWAGGTDTQYF. This sequence joins TRBV11-2 and TRBJ2-3; TRBD2 agrees at 9 bases. Trimming took 5 bases from V and 3 from J; bases not matched to a gene: 6. This CDR3 contains 15 residues. Germline assignment: CDR1 SGHAT and CDR2 FQNNGV. Complete variable domain (other parts from reference TRBV11-2 and TRBJ2-3): EAGVAQSPRYKIIEKRQSVAFWCNPISGHATLYWYQQILGQGPKLLIQFQNNGVVDDSQLPKDRFSAERLKGVDSTLKIQPAKLEDSAVYLCASSPWAGGTDTQYFGPGTRLTVL.

The sample holds a few counts of this clonotype. The chain has TRBV2 and TRBJ1-1, with D hard to call. The V and J ends lost 3 bases and 6 bases respectively, with 14 bases between them. Looked up from germline, CDR1 is SNHLY and CDR2 is FYNNEI. There are 14 residues in the CDR3. The chain's CDR3 is CASSEYVGKAEAFF. The CDR3 nucleotides are TGTGCCAGCAGTGAGTATGTGGGGAAGGCTGAAGCTTTCTTT.

There are many counts of this clonotype. The gene calls are TRBV20-1 and TRBJ2-5, with 10 bases aligning to TRBD1. V was pared by 1 base and J by 1 base, with 6 bases of the junction left unmatched. Germline-derived CDR1 and CDR2 are DFQATT and SNEGSKA (reference sequence). The CDR3 consists of 16 residues. The CDR3 nucleotides are TGCAGTGCTAGAGCTCGGACAGGGGGTCCCCAAGAGACCCAGTACTTC. Its translation is CSARARTGGPQETQYF.

The table lists this clonotype with many counts. The CDR3 loop reads CSAGGLEKLFF. The CDR3 bases are TGCAGTGCTGGCGGGTTAGAAAAACTGTTTTTT. V gene TRBV20-1 combines with J gene TRBJ1-4; D gene uncertain. V shed 5 bases and J shed 8 bases, with 9 bases lying between them. Germline lookup yields CDR1 DFQATT and CDR2 SNEGSKA (reference sequence). The CDR3 runs 11 residues.

The table lists this clonotype with many counts. This chain connects TRBV5-5 to TRBJ2-1; D is tentatively TRBD1 or TRBD2 (5 bases each). CDR1 and CDR2 from the germline V gene are SGHKS and YYEKEE (reference sequence). V lost 3 bases and J 5 bases, leaving 18 bases between the germline ends. The CDR3 spans 16 residues. CDR3 coding DNA: TGTGCCAGCAGCTCGTCAGGTTACCGAGGGGACAATGAGCAGTTCTTC. It yields the protein CASSSSGYRGDNEQFF.

In its sample, this clonotype was seen many times. The V gene is TRBV14, the J gene TRBJ2-6; D unresolved. The length of the CDR3 is 17 residues. Germline loops: CDR1 SGHDN, CDR2 FVKESK. Trimming pared 0 bases from V and 0 bases from J, leaving 9 bases between. The DNA for the CDR3 is TGTGCCAGCAGCCAAGATAGTCTCCTCTCTGGGGCCAACGTCCTGACTTTC. This codes for CASSQDSLLSGANVLTF.

J is TRBJ1-6 and V is TRBV12-3 or TRBV12-4; D not certain. V dropped 5 bases and J dropped 9 bases, with 14 bases sitting between them. This CDR3 comprises 14 residues. Here the CDR3 reads CASSVAAGGSPLHF. The CDR3 DNA follows: TGTGCCAGCAGTGTGGCCGCGGGAGGTTCACCCCTCCACTTT.

For this clonotype: This could be a read error, since a much larger clone is one nucleotide away. The chain employs TRBV14 and TRBJ2-3; possibly TRBD2 for D (5 bases). In germline, CDR1 is SGHDN, CDR2 FVKESK. The CDR3 runs to 15 residues. Trimming stripped 2 bases from V and 3 bases from J, with 12 bases between. The CDR3 DNA reads as TGTGCCAGCAGCCAAATCGGGGTGGTGACAGATACGCAGTATTTT. Its protein product is CASSQIGVVTDTQYF.

This clonotype was detected a few times. The chain links TRBV5-1 to TRBJ2-7; 13 bases align to TRBD2. CDR1 is SGHRS, CDR2 YFSETQ, per germline. V shed 5 bases and J 0 bases; nucleotides not matched to a gene: 8. CDR3 length: 17 residues. Here the CDR3 DNA reads TGCGCCAGCAGATCTGGGACTAGCGGGACACGCTCCTACGAGCAGTACTTC. Its translation: CASRSGTSGTRSYEQYF.

This chain joins TRBV3-1 and TRBJ2-2; TRBD1 is a possible D gene (5 bases). Between the trimmed V and J ends, which lost 4 bases and 5 bases, there was a span of 8 bases. The CDR3 sequence is 13 residues long. Germline V gene sequence: CDR1 LGHDT, CDR2 YNNKEL (reference sequence). The CDR3, as DNA: TGTGCCAGCAGCCTCCGACAGACCGGGGAGCTGTTTTTT. Amino acid sequence: CASSLRQTGELFF. Variable domain in full (rest from reference TRBV3-1 and TRBJ2-2): DTAVSQTPKYLVTQMGNDKSIKCEQNLGHDTMYWYKQDSKKFLKIMFSYNNKELIINETVPNRFSPKSPDKAHLNLHINSLELGDSAVYFCASSLRQTGELFFGEGSRLTVL.

J is TRBJ2-2 and V is TRBV20-1, with 9 nucleotides matching TRBD1. J was trimmed by 6 bases and V by 5 bases; bases with no gene match: 7. Germline V gene data show CDR1 as DFQATT and CDR2 as SNEGSKA (reference sequence). The CDR3 sequence is 14 residues long. In DNA form, the CDR3 reads TGCAGTGCTTCGTCCGGGACAGGGTCCGGGGAGCTGTTTTTT. This sequence encodes CSASSGTGSGELFF.

This clonotype was counted ten times or more. The CDR3 loop is CASSYGGTGKNIQYF. The CDR3 DNA reads TGTGCCAGCAGTTACGGGGGGACAGGAAAAAACATTCAGTACTTC. This chain connects TRBV6-2 or TRBV6-3 to TRBJ2-4; 8 bases align to TRBD1. This CDR3 contains 15 residues. Trimming took 2 bases from V and 4 from J; bases not matched to a gene: 4. Germline values: CDR1 MNHEY, CDR2 SVGEGT.

This clonotype appeared many times. The chain carries TRBV10-3 and TRBJ2-1; 8 positions agree with TRBD2. J was trimmed by 4 bases and V by 4 bases; bases with no gene match: 6. The V gene's germline CDR1 is ENHRY and CDR2 SYGVKD. CDR3 length: 15 amino acids. In DNA form, the CDR3 reads TGTGCCATCAGTGTGGGGCGGGGGGAATACAATGAGCAGTTCTTC. Translation gives CAISVGRGEYNEQFF.

Concerning this clonotype: One base away lies a much larger clone, so this may be a sequencing read error. CDR3 sequence (DNA): TGTGCCACCAGTGATGTGACGTCGAATGGGGGTGATACGCAGTATTTT. Translating gives CATSDVTSNGGDTQYF. The genes are TRBV24-1 and TRBJ2-3, with D possibly being TRBD1 or TRBD2 (5 bases each). Germline assignment: CDR1 KGHDR and CDR2 SFDVKD. Trimming left V 3 bases short and J 6 bases short, with 18 bases between. The CDR3 extends over 16 amino acids.

This clonotype was picked up many times. V and J are TRBV6-5 and TRBJ2-3; 9 nucleotides line up with TRBD2. Germline CDR1 is MNHEY and CDR2 is SVGAGI. This CDR3 region has 17 residues. The V segment lost 0 bases and the J segment 4 bases; nucleotides outside the gene matches: 8. The CDR3 loop is CASSYSIGAGGPDTQYF. The CDR3 bases are TGTGCCAGCAGTTACTCAATCGGGGCGGGGGGGCCAGATACGCAGTATTTT.

This clonotype was counted a few times. The rearrangement links TRBV29-1 to TRBJ1-1; no firm D call. CDR1 is SQVTM, CDR2 ANQGSEA, per germline. The germline V and J ends were trimmed by 8 bases and 0 bases, with 10 bases remaining between them. The CDR3 is 12 residues long. This CDR3 reads CSQSRLNTEAFF. The CDR3 DNA is TGCAGCCAGAGTAGGTTGAACACTGAAGCTTTCTTT.

This clonotype was detected only a few times. The chain recombines TRBV7-8 with TRBJ1-1, with 7 bases identical to TRBD1. This CDR3 has 17 residues. Per the germline V gene, CDR1 is SGHVS and CDR2 is FQNEAQ. The junction had 13 bases not matched to a gene; V was cut back by 5 bases and J by 1 base. CDR3 nucleotide sequence: TGTGCCAGCAGCCCGAGGGCAGGGGGAAGTCGGAACACTGAAGCTTTCTTT. The encoded protein is CASSPRAGGSRNTEAFF.

Only one count was recorded for this clonotype. Here the CDR3 reads CSARVFRTGLLDTQYF. The DNA of the CDR3 is TGCAGTGCTAGAGTCTTTAGGACAGGTCTTTTGGATACGCAGTATTTT. V and J are TRBV20-1 and TRBJ2-3; 7 nucleotides line up with TRBD1. CDR1 is DFQATT and CDR2 is SNEGSKA in the germline V gene (reference sequence). The trim removed 1 base at V and 6 bases at J, leaving 13 bases unmatched. This CDR3 contains 16 residues.

The chain uses TRBV5-1 and TRBJ1-4, with unresolved D. The germline V gene encodes CDR1 SGHRS and CDR2 YFSETQ. The ends were cut back, 4 bases at V and 2 bases at J, with 12 bases in the middle. CDR3 length equals 15 residues. CDR3 residues: CASSTEPGTNEKLFF. CDR3 bases: TGCGCCAGCAGCACAGAACCGGGTACTAATGAAAAACTGTTTTTT. Together with reference TRBV5-1 and TRBJ1-4, the CDR3 gives the full variable domain: KAGVTQTPRYLIKTRGQQVTLSCSPISGHRSVSWYQQTPGQGLQFLFEYFSETQRNKGNFPGRFSGRQFSNSRSEMNVSTLELGDSALYLCASSTEPGTNEKLFFGSGTQLSVL.

The chain combines TRBV7-2 with TRBJ2-2; possibly TRBD1 for D (5 bases). The length of the CDR3 is 16 residues. Per germline, CDR1 SGHTA and CDR2 FQGNSA. The V gene lost 3 bases and the J gene lost 1 base, with 12 bases spanning the gap. DNA for the CDR3: TGTGCCAGCAGCTTCGACAGATTTAAGAACACCGGGGAGCTGTTTTTT. Translated, it gives CASSFDRFKNTGELFF. The complete variable domain, with remaining parts taken from reference TRBV7-2 and TRBJ2-2, reads GAGVSQSPSNKVTEKGKDVELRCDPISGHTALYWYRQSLGQGLEFLIYFQGNSAPDKSGLPSDRFSAERTGGSVSTLTIQRTQQEDSAVYLCASSFDRFKNTGELFFGEGSRLTVL.

This clonotype came up a few times. The genes are TRBV24-1 and TRBJ2-3; D is uncertain. V dropped 0 bases and J dropped 0 bases, with 9 bases sitting between them. Germline V lookup: CDR1 KGHDR, CDR2 SFDVKD. CDR3 size: 16 residues. The DNA of the CDR3 is TGTGCCACCAGTGATTTGTCCCTCTCTAGCACAGATACGCAGTATTTT. Amino acids: CATSDLSLSSTDTQYF.

This clonotype showed up many times. V and J are TRBV20-1 and TRBJ1-4; D gene unclear. This CDR3 has 13 residues. V was cut by 0 bases and J by 4 bases, with 6 bases left in between. Germline CDR1 and CDR2: DFQATT and SNEGSKA (reference sequence). CDR3 loop: CSARDLRNEKLFF. The CDR3 bases are TGCAGTGCTAGAGATTTGCGTAATGAAAAACTGTTTTTT.

With respect to this clonotype: Since a much larger clone is just one base distant, this may be a read error. CDR3 bases: TGTGCCAGCAGTTTACTTAGCGGGGGGGCCAACACAGATACGCAGTATTTT. Its translation: CASSLLSGGANTDTQYF. The chain combines TRBV6-6 with TRBJ2-3; 11 bases agree with TRBD2. CDR3 length: 17 amino acids. J lost 2 bases, V lost 4 bases, and 8 bases had no gene match. The germline gives CDR1 MNHNY, CDR2 SVGAGI (reference sequence).

The chain is built from TRBV7-2 and TRBJ1-6; the D is unclear. With 5 bases removed from V and 5 bases from J, the gap between germline ends came to 10 bases. This CDR3 comprises 14 residues. Germline assignment: CDR1 SGHTA and CDR2 FQGNSA. Here the CDR3 DNA reads TGTGCCAGCAGCCAGCTGGCGAATAATTCACCCCTCCACTTT. This sequence encodes CASSQLANNSPLHF.

In its sample, this clonotype was seen many times. V and J are TRBV2 and TRBJ2-7; TRBD2 might be the D (6 bases). The CDR3 runs to 15 residues. Trimming cost V 7 bases and J 0 bases, with 16 bases left between them. Germline CDR1 reads SNHLY; CDR2 reads FYNNEI. The CDR3 here is CASTLAGTPSYEQYF. CDR3 bases: TGTGCCAGCACCCTGGCCGGGACTCCCTCCTACGAGCAGTACTTC. Based on the CDR3 plus reference TRBV2 and TRBJ2-7, the full variable domain is EPEVTQTPSHQVTQMGQEVILRCVPISNHLYFYWYRQILGQKVEFLVSFYNNEISEKSEIFDDQFSVERPDGSNFTLKIRSTKLEDSAMYFCASTLAGTPSYEQYFGPGTRLTVT.

This sequence joins TRBV18 and TRBJ2-6; 8 bases map to TRBD2. V was clipped by 3 bases and J by 0 bases; unmatched bases: 4. The CDR3 spans 17 residues. The germline V gene has CDR1 KGHSH and CDR2 LQKENI. DNA of the CDR3: TGTGCCAGCTCACCTTCGGGGGGGAACTCTGGGGCCAACGTCCTGACTTTC. Translated: CASSPSGGNSGANVLTF.